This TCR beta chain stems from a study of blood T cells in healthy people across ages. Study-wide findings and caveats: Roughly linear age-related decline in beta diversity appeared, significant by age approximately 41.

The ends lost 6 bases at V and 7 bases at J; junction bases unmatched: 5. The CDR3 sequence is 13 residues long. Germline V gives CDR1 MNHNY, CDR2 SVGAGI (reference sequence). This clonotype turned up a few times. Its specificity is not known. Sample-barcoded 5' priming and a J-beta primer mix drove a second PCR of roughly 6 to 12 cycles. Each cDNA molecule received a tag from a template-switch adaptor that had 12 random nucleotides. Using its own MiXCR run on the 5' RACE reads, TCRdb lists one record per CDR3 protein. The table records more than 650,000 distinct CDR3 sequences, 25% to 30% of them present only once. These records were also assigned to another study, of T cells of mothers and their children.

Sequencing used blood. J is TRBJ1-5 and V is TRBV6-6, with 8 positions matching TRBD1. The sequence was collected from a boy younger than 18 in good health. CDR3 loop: CASRETGVQPQHF. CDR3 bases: TGTGCCAGCAGAGAGACAGGGGTACAGCCCCAGCATTTT.